This is a list of T cell receptor beta chains from one sample in a study of blood T cell repertoires in COVID-19. Only in-frame clones appear in the TCRdb table, and some are missing; sequencing was by immunoSEQ multiplex PCR. The table includes around 31,000 clones, around 92% detected once. The sample taken for sequencing was peripheral blood. These receptors were obtained from a woman in her 40s with active or convalescent COVID-19. Both conserved end residues are part of each CDR3. A D gene is named only where the DNA matches it firmly. Where a row states a size, it is once, few, many or the class of an expanded clone; other rows omit it.

j_gene,v_gene,d_gene,abundance,CDR3aa,CDR3nt
TRBJ1-1,TRBV10-3,.,once,CATPIQPSPGAF,TGTGCCACCCCTATCCAACCGAGTCCGGGAGCTTTT
TRBJ1-1,TRBV7-3,TRBD1,.,CASSLRSAGGGNAEAFF,TGTGCCAGCAGCTTAAGATCGGCAGGGGGCGGGAATGCTGAAGCTTTCTTT
TRBJ2-1,TRBV4-3,TRBD2,.,CASSQDPASGGYNEQFF,TGCGCCAGCAGCCAAGACCCGGCTAGCGGGGGATACAATGAGCAGTTCTTC
TRBJ2-3,TRBV7-6,TRBD1,.,CASSLGAGGRTDTQYF,TGTGCCAGCAGCTTAGGAGCAGGGGGTCGCACAGATACGCAGTATTTT
TRBJ1-5,TRBV6-5,.,.,CASRDSLLYQPQHF,TGTGCCAGCAGGGACAGTCTCCTCTATCAGCCCCAGCATTTT
TRBJ2-1,TRBV28,TRBD2,.,CASSRPGTSGSLAPDEQFF,TGTGCCAGCAGTCGACCCGGGACTAGCGGATCGCTAGCCCCCGATGAGCAGTTCTTC
TRBJ2-1,TRBV10-3,TRBD1,.,CAITTGGIDEQFF,TGTGCCATTACGACAGGGGGCATCGATGAGCAGTTCTTC
TRBJ1-4,TRBV29-1,.,.,CSVGSREKLFF,TGCAGCGTTGGGTCTAGGGAAAAACTGTTTTTT
TRBJ1-6,TRBV5-4,.,.,CASSPAQGSNSPLHF,TGTGCCAGCAGCCCCGCACAGGGTTCTAATTCACCCCTCCACTTT
TRBJ1-2,TRBV30,TRBD1,.,CAWSPGQDNYGYTF,TGTGCCTGGAGTCCGGGACAGGACAACTATGGCTACACCTTC
TRBJ2-1,TRBV14,.,.,CASSPTGEAGSYSEQFF,TGTGCCAGCAGCCCTACAGGGGAGGCGGGTTCTTACAGTGAGCAGTTCTTC
TRBJ1-2,TRBV19,TRBD1,.,CASRQGQDGWYGYTF,TGTGCCAGTAGACAGGGACAGGACGGGTGGTATGGCTACACCTTC
TRBJ2-7,TRBV5-4,TRBD1,.,CASSAQTGKLSEQYF,TGTGCCAGCAGCGCCCAGACAGGGAAGCTCAGCGAGCAGTACTTC
TRBJ1-6,TRBV11-2,.,once,CASSLDPGESSPLHF,TGTGCCAGCAGCTTAGATCCGGGAGAGAGTTCACCCCTCCACTTT
TRBJ2-1,TRBV6-2/TRBV6-3,.,once,CASSQIGEQFF,TGTGCCAGCAGTCAGATCGGGGAGCAGTTCTTC
TRBJ2-3,TRBV7-3,.,.,CASSYTGADTQYF,TGTGCCAGCAGCTACACAGGTGCAGATACGCAGTATTTT
TRBJ1-2,TRBV30,.,.,CAWSDLGVDYGYTF,TGTGCCTGGAGTGACCTCGGGGTGGACTATGGCTACACCTTC
TRBJ2-7,TRBV6-2/TRBV6-3,TRBD2,.,CASSDAGGRNEQYF,TGTGCCAGCAGTGACGCGGGGGGCCGGAACGAGCAGTACTTC
TRBJ2-1,TRBV27,TRBD2,.,CASSSGTSGRSEQFF,TGTGCCAGCAGTTCCGGGACTAGCGGGAGAAGTGAGCAGTTCTTC
TRBJ1-1,TRBV27,.,.,CASSFGGLLNTEAFF,TGTGCCAGCAGTTTCGGGGGACTTTTGAACACTGAAGCTTTCTTT
TRBJ1-1,TRBV19,TRBD1,.,CASRLQGAQMGPYTEAFF,TGTGCCAGTAGGTTACAGGGGGCGCAAATGGGGCCCTACACTGAAGCTTTCTTT
TRBJ2-1,TRBV24-1,TRBD2,few,CATSDPGLAGPSSYNEQFF,TGTGCCACCAGTGACCCGGGACTAGCGGGACCCAGCTCCTACAATGAGCAGTTCTTC
TRBJ1-1,TRBV7-8,.,.,CASSLASQQGSGTEAFF,TGTGCCAGCAGCTTAGCGTCACAACAGGGATCAGGCACTGAAGCTTTCTTT
TRBJ2-1,TRBV19,.,.,CAASGTPYNEQFF,TGTGCCGCCTCCGGGACTCCCTACAATGAGCAGTTCTTC
TRBJ2-5,TRBV24-1,TRBD1,.,CATSDPDRFQETQYF,TGTGCCACCAGTGACCCGGACAGGTTCCAAGAGACCCAGTACTTC
TRBJ1-6,TRBV7-2,.,.,CASSLTTFNSPLHF,TGTGCCAGCAGCTTAACGACATTTAATTCACCCCTCCACTTT